The present TCR beta chain was sequenced within a study of T cell changes during pregnancy in multiple sclerosis. The repertoire was sequenced with immunoSEQ multiplex PCR; TCRdb's copy has only in-frame clones and lacks some. Here the sample spans 45,000 to 50,000 clones, approximately 94% being singletons. Germline assignment: CDR1 SGHTS and CDR2 YDEGEE. The CDR3 runs 13 residues. Unmatched junction bases numbered 2, after V lost 2 bases and J lost 6 bases. The chain is built from TRBV5-8 and TRBJ2-1, with 7 bases lining up with TRBD2. The starting material was CD8+ T cells from peripheral blood mononuclear cells, obtained in the first trimester of pregnancy. The receptor's source is a female donor with multiple sclerosis, enrolled in a pregnancy study. CDR3 sequence (DNA): TGTGCCAGCAGCTTTCCGGGAGGCAATGAGCAGTTCTTC. Translated, it gives CASSFPGGNEQFF.